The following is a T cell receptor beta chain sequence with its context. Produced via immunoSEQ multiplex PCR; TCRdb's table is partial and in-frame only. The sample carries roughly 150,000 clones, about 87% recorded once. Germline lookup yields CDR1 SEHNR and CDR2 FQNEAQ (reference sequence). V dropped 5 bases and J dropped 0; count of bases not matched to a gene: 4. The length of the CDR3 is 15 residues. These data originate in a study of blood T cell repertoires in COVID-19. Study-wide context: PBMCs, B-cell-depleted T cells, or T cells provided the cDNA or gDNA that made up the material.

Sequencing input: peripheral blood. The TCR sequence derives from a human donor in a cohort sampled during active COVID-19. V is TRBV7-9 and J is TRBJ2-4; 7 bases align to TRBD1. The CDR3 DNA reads TGTGCCAGCAGCCTGGGACAGCTAGCCAAAAACATTCAGTACTTC. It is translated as CASSLGQLAKNIQYF. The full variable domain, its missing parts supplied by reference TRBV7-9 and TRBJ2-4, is DTGVSQNPRHKITKRGQNVTFRCDPISEHNRLYWYRQTLGQGPEFLTYFQNEAQLEKSRLLSDRFSAERPKGSFSTLEIQRTEQGDSAMYLCASSLGQLAKNIQYFGAGTRLSVL.